Sequencing of this T cell receptor beta chain was carried out in a study of T-cell reconstitution after alpha-beta-depleted transplantation in children. With 0 bases clipped from V and 2 bases from J, the junction kept 8 bases outside the gene matches. Germline-derived CDR1 and CDR2 are MNHEY and SMNVEV (reference sequence). The CDR3 is 18 residues long. Preparation of the TCRbeta library used unique molecular identifiers. One entry per CDR3 protein, called by TCRdb with MiXCR from the PCR reads. The sample lists roughly 200,000 distinct CDR3 sequences, 8% to 9.5% seen once, with 5% to 7% in the top ten.

J is TRBJ1-5 and V is TRBV27; 9 bases line up with TRBD1. This TCR came from a human donor who donated a stem cell graft to a child with acute lymphoblastic leukemia. The sequences come from PBMCs from the stem cell graft donor, collected from the stem cell graft. In nucleotides, the CDR3 is TGTGCCAGCAGTTTATCAACGGGACAGGGATTGGGCAATCAGCCCCAGCATTTT. Its translation is CASSLSTGQGLGNQPQHF.